The rows below give T cell receptor beta chains drawn from one sample of a study of blood T cell repertoires in COVID-19. Method: immunoSEQ multiplex PCR; TCRdb's copy keeps in-frame clones and lacks some. The table lists a few hundred thousand clones, more than 80% of them singletons, with 2.5% to 3% in the top ten. Input material: peripheral blood. These receptors were collected from a woman in her twenties or thirties with active or convalescent COVID-19. CDR3s include the opening cysteine and the closing phenylalanine or tryptophan. Not all rows give a size; the values are once, few, many and, for expanded clones, a class.

V gene: TRBV6-5
CDR3 length: 15
clone size: -
CDR3 protein: CASARDRAPNTEAFF

V gene: TRBV7-2
CDR3 length: 16
clone size: -
CDR3 protein: CASSSIAAGGTQPQHF

V gene: TRBV7-2
CDR3 length: 16
clone size: -
CDR3 protein: CASSLSFGSSGGPQFF

V gene: TRBV19
CDR3 length: 18
clone size: -
CDR3 protein: CASSIGFRDRGMNTEAFF

V gene: TRBV2
CDR3 length: 13
clone size: -
CDR3 protein: CASSPPRVGEQYF

V gene: TRBV6-5
CDR3 length: 12
clone size: once
CDR3 protein: CASSYQNSPLHF

V gene: TRBV6-6
CDR3 length: 11
clone size: -
CDR3 protein: CASSPYNEQFF

V gene: TRBV7-2
CDR3 length: 14
clone size: -
CDR3 protein: CASSFAGGAYEQYF

V gene: TRBV6-6
CDR3 length: 18
clone size: -
CDR3 protein: CASSPRGQRSSYNSPLHF

V gene: TRBV4-2
CDR3 length: 15
clone size: -
CDR3 protein: CASSRRQDRYNEQFF

V gene: TRBV9
CDR3 length: 15
clone size: -
CDR3 protein: CASSGGPLGQETQYF

V gene: TRBV3-1/TRBV3-2
CDR3 length: 13
clone size: -
CDR3 protein: CASSQGQGLEAFF

V gene: TRBV28
CDR3 length: 14
clone size: -
CDR3 protein: CASSPGDRNTEAFF

V gene: TRBV6-6
CDR3 length: 13
clone size: -
CDR3 protein: CASSVQDIETQYF

V gene: TRBV29-1
CDR3 length: 18
clone size: -
CDR3 protein: CSVEGVAAPLSSYNEQFF

V gene: TRBV7-8
CDR3 length: 17
clone size: -
CDR3 protein: CASSSTPSGLPQETQYF

V gene: TRBV9
CDR3 length: 16
clone size: -
CDR3 protein: CASSPRTGGLYNEQFF

V gene: TRBV7-2
CDR3 length: 14
clone size: once
CDR3 protein: CASSSYRVKEPQHF

V gene: TRBV6-4
CDR3 length: 15
clone size: -
CDR3 protein: CASSETSGVYNEQFF

V gene: TRBV5-5
CDR3 length: 18
clone size: -
CDR3 protein: CASSFAGQVASGTNTIYF

V gene: TRBV18
CDR3 length: 16
clone size: few
CDR3 protein: CASSPGAPTGNYGYTF

V gene: TRBV13
CDR3 length: 14
clone size: few
CDR3 protein: CASRSYRGSGGAFF

V gene: TRBV4-3
CDR3 length: 16
clone size: -
CDR3 protein: CASSQDWGQDTLGLFF

V gene: TRBV5-1
CDR3 length: 17
clone size: -
CDR3 protein: CASSLGGGQPLLSGYTF

V gene: TRBV12-3/TRBV12-4
CDR3 length: 12
clone size: -
CDR3 protein: CASTGGNTEAFF

V gene: TRBV7-9
CDR3 length: 14
clone size: -
CDR3 protein: CASSSDDRTYEQYF

V gene: TRBV5-8
CDR3 length: 15
clone size: -
CDR3 protein: CASPSSTVPNSPLHF

V gene: TRBV5-4
CDR3 length: 14
clone size: -
CDR3 protein: CASTRARVNTEAFF

V gene: TRBV28
CDR3 length: 16
clone size: -
CDR3 protein: CASSSRDRVNSQPQHF

V gene: TRBV7-9
CDR3 length: 16
clone size: -
CDR3 protein: CASSRGGGDRGEEQYF

V gene: TRBV4-3
CDR3 length: 16
clone size: few
CDR3 protein: CASSADRGGSNQPQHF

V gene: TRBV7-2
CDR3 length: 14
clone size: -
CDR3 protein: CASSLARSSTEAFF

V gene: TRBV4-2
CDR3 length: 16
clone size: -
CDR3 protein: CASSQERGDEISPLHF

V gene: TRBV3-1/TRBV3-2
CDR3 length: 14
clone size: -
CDR3 protein: CASSQDRRQETQYF

V gene: TRBV27
CDR3 length: 15
clone size: -
CDR3 protein: CASSPGTGSYNEQFF

V gene: TRBV30
CDR3 length: 14
clone size: -
CDR3 protein: CAWSVFTTNEKLFF

V gene: TRBV6-2/TRBV6-3
CDR3 length: 18
clone size: -
CDR3 protein: CASSYPGTGPYSNQPQHF

V gene: TRBV5-1
CDR3 length: 15
clone size: -
CDR3 protein: CASSLVGTGEDEQYF

V gene: TRBV6-5
CDR3 length: 14
clone size: once
CDR3 protein: CASSPRNRDYEQYF

V gene: TRBV29-1
CDR3 length: 12
clone size: -
CDR3 protein: CSIEGVYAEAFF

V gene: TRBV3-1/TRBV3-2
CDR3 length: 15
clone size: -
CDR3 protein: CASSQEGANTGELFF

V gene: TRBV21-1
CDR3 length: 14
clone size: -
CDR3 protein: CARERGGDPNEQFF

V gene: TRBV5-1
CDR3 length: 15
clone size: -
CDR3 protein: CASSLGSGRRDEQFF

V gene: TRBV5-1
CDR3 length: 17
clone size: -
CDR3 protein: CASSVKLKDRGVSPLHF

V gene: TRBV19
CDR3 length: 17
clone size: -
CDR3 protein: CASSPTGTAREGTEAFF

V gene: TRBV9
CDR3 length: 14
clone size: -
CDR3 protein: CASSAGWAEETQYF

V gene: TRBV7-3
CDR3 length: 14
clone size: -
CDR3 protein: CASTLGTSTDTQYF

V gene: TRBV27
CDR3 length: 16
clone size: -
CDR3 protein: CASSLNSGEAGHEQYF

V gene: TRBV5-1
CDR3 length: 17
clone size: -
CDR3 protein: CASSAGLAGGDNNEQFF